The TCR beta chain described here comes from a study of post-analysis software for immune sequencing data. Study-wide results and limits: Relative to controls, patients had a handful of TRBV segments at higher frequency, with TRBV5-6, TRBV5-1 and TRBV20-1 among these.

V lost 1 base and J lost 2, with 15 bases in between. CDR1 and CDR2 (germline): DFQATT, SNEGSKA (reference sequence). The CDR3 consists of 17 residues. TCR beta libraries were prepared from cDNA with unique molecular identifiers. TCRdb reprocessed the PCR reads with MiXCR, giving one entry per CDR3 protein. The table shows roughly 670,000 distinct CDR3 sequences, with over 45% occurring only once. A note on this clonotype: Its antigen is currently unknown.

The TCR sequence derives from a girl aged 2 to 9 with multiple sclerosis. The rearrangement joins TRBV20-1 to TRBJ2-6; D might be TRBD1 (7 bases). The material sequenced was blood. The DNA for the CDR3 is TGCAGTGCTAGAGGGAGGGACAGACCGCCTGGGGCCAACGTCCTGACTTTC. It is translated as CSARGRDRPPGANVLTF.